The present entry profiles one T cell receptor beta chain with its context. The antigen remains unidentified. This CDR3 is 14 amino acids long. Germline V CDR1 and CDR2: KGHSH, LQKENI. The V end lost 1 base, the J end lost 7 bases, and 10 bases lay between the germline ends. The data were taken from a study of shared clonotypes between healthy human individuals. Study conclusions and caveats: Sharing across a few donors was seen in approximately 5.2% of naive CD4 clonotypes.

TCRdb's copy holds only in-frame clones and misses some; the assay was immunoSEQ multiplex PCR. The table includes some 2,000,000 clones, 90% to 96% detected once. This sequence joins TRBV18 and TRBJ1-4; D gene uncertain. Material: naive CD4+ T cells sorted from blood. The subset here: CD45RA+ positively selected. The receptor was derived from a man younger than 35 in good health. The CDR3 sequence: CASSPLRAAEKLFF. CDR3 nucleotide sequence: TGTGCCAGCTCACCACTGAGGGCCGCTGAAAAACTGTTTTTT.